This T cell receptor (beta chain) was recovered during a study of T cell repertoires in cytomegalovirus infection. Whole-study findings and limits: Carriage of CMV together with the relevant HLA was identifiable through cumulative public TCR beta family frequency. HLA-C-restricted, CMV-specific TCR beta clonotypes were dominant ex vivo.

TCRdb called the reads again in MiXCR, with one record for every CDR3 protein. The table includes some 700,000 distinct CDR3 sequences, about 30% detected once. In the case of this clonotype: Antigen specificity is unknown.

Specimen: cultured PBMCs, collected from culture after CMV antigen stimulation. The clonotype comes from a human donor in good health (CMV status not recorded). Some clones in this sample may be carry-over from other donors' samples.

The CDR3 sequence: CASSTRLGDTQYF. The DNA for the CDR3 is TGTGCCAGCAGCACCAGACTAGGGGATACGCAGTATTTT. The gene calls are TRBV7-9 and TRBJ2-3, with a possible D match to TRBD2 (6 bases). The germline gives CDR1 SEHNR, CDR2 FQNEAQ (reference sequence). The CDR3 sequence is 13 residues long. V shed 5 bases and J shed 6 bases, with 12 bases lying between them.